Ten or more counts support the clone carrying this T cell receptor (beta chain). The sample is drawn from a study of molecular identifiers for immune sequencing clone quantification. About the study: Across replicate runs, RNA obtained from approximately 20,000 or 100,000 naive CD8 cells was divided into five, with four undergoing sequencing.

MiXCR, run by TCRdb on the PCR reads, gives a single entry per CDR3 protein. Found here are approximately 100,000 distinct CDR3 sequences, 36% of them singletons; the top ten hold approximately 3.8%. The V gene's germline CDR1 is MGHDK and CDR2 SYGVNS. The CDR3 runs to 14 residues. Trimming removed 5 bases at V and 3 bases at J, with 11 bases between. The receptor's source is a human donor in good health. Some libraries in this study had Jurkat cell RNA spiked in. The genes are TRBV25-1 and TRBJ2-1; D remains unclear. Sequencing was carried out using naive CD8+ T cells from blood, with Jurkat cell RNA spiked in. The subset denotes: FACS-sorted CD8+CD4-CCR7+CD45RA+ naive T cells. CDR3 amino acids: CASSRGSGYNEQFF. The CDR3 region has the DNA TGTGCCAGCAGTCGTGGTTCCGGCTACAATGAGCAGTTCTTC. Drawing the rest from reference TRBV25-1 and TRBJ2-1, the complete variable domain is EADIYQTPRYLVIGTGKKITLECSQTMGHDKMYWYQQDPGMELHLIHYSYGVNSTEKGDLSSESTVSRIRTEHFPLTLESARPSHTSQYLCASSRGSGYNEQFFGPGTRLTVL.